This T cell receptor beta chain appears in the sequencing data of a study of cytomegalovirus exposure and HLA in healthy donors. Vbeta (60) and Jbeta (13) primers were used in the PCR. Assay used: immunoSEQ multiplex PCR; TCRdb lists only in-frame clones, some missing. This repertoire shows about 200,000 clones, approximately 86% found once; its top ten account for approximately 1.7%. The ends were cut back, 2 bases at V and 2 bases at J, with 12 bases in the middle. Germline CDR1 MNHEY, CDR2 SVGAGI. This CDR3 region has 16 residues. Sequences were obtained from PBMCs. This TCR was recovered from a woman younger than 35 in good health and CMV-seronegative. The chain is built from TRBV6-5 and TRBJ2-2, with D possibly matching TRBD1 (5 bases). The DNA of the CDR3 is TGTGCCAGCAGTTACGGGCCAGGGCTAAACACCGGGGAGCTGTTTTTT. Translation: CASSYGPGLNTGELFF.